A selection of T cell receptor beta chains follows, all from one sample in a study of cytomegalovirus exposure and HLA in healthy donors. Sequencing was performed with immunoSEQ multiplex PCR; in TCRdb, only in-frame clones are kept and a portion is missing. This sample has around 58,000 clones, with about three quarters found just once. The sample was PBMCs. The receptors were sampled from a female donor in good health and CMV-seronegative. CDR3s include the opening cysteine and the closing phenylalanine or tryptophan. Fields, in order: clone size, D gene, V gene, J gene, CDR3 protein, CDR3 DNA. A D gene is named only where the DNA matches it firmly. The listing skips clone size in some rows; elsewhere it reads once, few, many or a size class.

few,TRBD1,TRBV7-2,TRBJ2-5,CASSYAGTGLETQYF,TGTGCCAGCAGCTACGCCGGGACAGGGTTGGAGACCCAGTACTTC
.,.,TRBV6-5,TRBJ1-4,CASSYSGATNEKLFF,TGTGCCAGCAGTTACTCCGGGGCAACTAATGAAAAACTGTTTTTT
.,.,TRBV28,TRBJ2-5,CASSLDTQALQETQYF,TGTGCCAGCAGTTTAGACACCCAGGCCCTCCAAGAGACCCAGTACTTC
.,.,TRBV28,TRBJ1-2,CASSFSGLRGYGYTF,TGTGCCAGCAGTTTTTCGGGGCTTAGGGGGTATGGCTACACCTTC
.,TRBD2,TRBV9,TRBJ2-1,CASSPRSGIYNEQFF,TGTGCCAGCAGCCCCCGTAGCGGGATTTACAATGAGCAGTTCTTC
.,.,TRBV11-2,TRBJ1-1,CASSLNRGTEAFF,TGTGCCAGCAGCTTAAATCGCGGGACTGAAGCTTTCTTT
few,.,TRBV9,TRBJ1-4,CASSIRPGGGGEKLFF,TGTGCCAGCAGCATCCGCCCCGGGGGAGGAGGTGAAAAACTGTTTTTT
.,TRBD1,TRBV5-1,TRBJ1-2,CASSSETPDRGRGYTF,TGCGCCAGCAGCTCCGAAACCCCGGACAGGGGACGTGGCTACACCTTC
few,TRBD1,TRBV7-3,TRBJ2-2,CASSLWPGQTGELFF,TGTGCCAGCAGCTTATGGCCGGGACAGACCGGGGAGCTGTTTTTT
.,TRBD2,TRBV5-1,TRBJ2-3,CASSLGLATRNLEDTQYF,TGCGCCAGCAGCTTGGGACTAGCGACCCGTAACCTCGAAGATACGCAGTATTTT
few,TRBD2,TRBV11-3,TRBJ2-3,CASSGLATPDTQYF,TGTGCCAGCAGCGGACTAGCCACCCCAGATACGCAGTATTTT
once,TRBD2,TRBV14,TRBJ2-7,CASSLPGSGREGIDYEQYF,TGTGCCAGCAGCCTCCCAGGTAGCGGGAGAGAGGGTATAGACTACGAGCAGTACTTC
.,.,TRBV12-5,TRBJ1-1,CASGLRSGPMNTEAFF,TGTGCTAGTGGTTTGCGTTCAGGGCCGATGAACACTGAAGCTTTCTTT
.,.,TRBV21-1,TRBJ1-1,CASSKERRGCTEAFF,TGTGCCAGCAGCAAAGAAAGGAGGGGCTGCACTGAAGCTTTCTTT
.,TRBD1,TRBV7-2,TRBJ2-7,CASSRDRTSYEQYF,TGTGCCAGCAGCCGGGACAGAACCTCCTACGAGCAGTACTTC
.,.,TRBV14,TRBJ1-2,CASSQDPLNYGYTF,TGTGCCAGCAGCCAAGATCCCCTGAACTATGGCTACACCTTC
once,TRBD2,TRBV7-3,TRBJ2-1,CASSLLAGGGDEQFF,TGTGCCAGCAGTTTACTAGCGGGAGGTGGGGATGAGCAGTTCTTC
.,TRBD2,TRBV9,TRBJ2-2,CASSVDPSGKAGTGELFF,TGTGCCAGCAGCGTAGATCCTAGCGGGAAGGCAGGGACCGGGGAGCTGTTTTTT
.,TRBD2,TRBV7-8,TRBJ2-7,CASNRVGTSGSDEQYF,TGTGCCAGCAATCGGGTGGGGACTAGCGGGAGTGACGAGCAGTACTTC
.,.,TRBV5-1,TRBJ2-2,CASSWGQNTGELFF,TGCGCCAGCAGCTGGGGACAGAACACCGGGGAGCTGTTTTTT
.,.,TRBV27,TRBJ2-7,CASRALGRAYEQYF,TGTGCCAGCAGGGCCCTGGGCAGGGCCTACGAGCAGTACTTC
.,.,TRBV15,TRBJ1-4,CATSRDPGRRGEKLFF,TGTGCCACCAGCAGAGATCCAGGCAGACGAGGGGAAAAACTGTTTTTT
.,.,TRBV5-1,TRBJ2-1,CASSLAVGLDNEQFF,TGCGCCAGCAGCTTGGCCGTGGGCCTCGACAATGAGCAGTTCTTC
.,.,TRBV28,TRBJ1-2,CASSLIDDRGDGYTF,TGTGCCAGCAGTTTAATCGATGACCGCGGCGATGGCTACACCTTC
.,TRBD1,TRBV11-1,TRBJ2-3,CASSLGGQRSEYF,TGTGCCAGCAGCTTAGGGGGACAGAGGTCAGAGTATTTT
.,TRBD1,TRBV6-5,TRBJ2-5,CASRPPGTVETQYF,TGTGCCAGCAGGCCCCCCGGGACAGTAGAGACCCAGTACTTC
.,TRBD2,TRBV6-1,TRBJ2-7,CASSMGLALDEQYF,TGTGCCAGCAGTATGGGACTAGCGCTGGACGAGCAGTACTTC
once,.,TRBV27,TRBJ2-1,CASSFLARYNEQFF,TGTGCCAGCAGTTTCCTAGCGAGGTACAATGAGCAGTTCTTC
once,TRBD1,TRBV18,TRBJ2-7,CASSNRDRDEQYF,TGTGCCAGCTCAAACCGCGACAGGGACGAGCAGTACTTC
.,TRBD1,TRBV5-1,TRBJ2-2,CASSFRFDRANTGELFF,TGCGCCAGCAGCTTCAGATTCGACAGGGCGAACACCGGGGAGCTGTTTTTT
few,TRBD1,TRBV10-3,TRBJ2-2,CAISAAGGADTGELFF,TGTGCCATCAGTGCCGCAGGGGGCGCGGACACCGGGGAGCTGTTTTTT
once,TRBD1,TRBV6-1,TRBJ2-5,CASRETGGQETQYF,TGTGCCAGCAGGGAGACAGGGGGCCAAGAGACCCAGTACTTC
.,TRBD2,TRBV18,TRBJ2-1,CASSPLISSGGFVYNEQFF,TGTGCCAGCTCACCACTAATTTCTAGCGGGGGCTTTGTGTACAATGAGCAGTTCTTC
.,.,TRBV10-3,TRBJ2-2,CAISEPRLVGSGELFF,TGTGCCATCAGTGAGCCCCGACTAGTCGGGTCCGGGGAGCTGTTTTTT
.,TRBD2,TRBV13,TRBJ2-7,CASSPRLAGDYEQYF,TGTGCCAGCAGCCCCCGACTAGCGGGGGACTACGAGCAGTACTTC
.,TRBD1,TRBV2,TRBJ1-6,CASSQRTGLSNSPLHF,TGTGCCAGCAGCCAGAGGACAGGGTTGTCGAATTCACCCCTCCACTTT